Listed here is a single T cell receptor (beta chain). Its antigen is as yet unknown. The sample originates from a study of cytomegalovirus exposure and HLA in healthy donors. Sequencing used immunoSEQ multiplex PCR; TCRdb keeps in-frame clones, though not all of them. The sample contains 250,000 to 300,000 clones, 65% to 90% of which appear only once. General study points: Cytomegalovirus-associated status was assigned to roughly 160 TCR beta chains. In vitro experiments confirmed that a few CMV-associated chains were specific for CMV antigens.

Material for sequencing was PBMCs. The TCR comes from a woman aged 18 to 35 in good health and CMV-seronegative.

The CDR3 here is CASSQEDGGSSIYF. Written as DNA, the CDR3 is TGCGCCAGCAGCCAAGAAGACGGGGGATCCTCCATATATTTT. The chain uses TRBV4-1 and TRBJ1-3; D may be TRBD1 (5 bases). CDR1 MGHRA and CDR2 YSYEKL come from the germline V gene. Trimming removed 0 bases at V and 11 bases at J, with 14 bases between. The length of the CDR3 is 14 residues.